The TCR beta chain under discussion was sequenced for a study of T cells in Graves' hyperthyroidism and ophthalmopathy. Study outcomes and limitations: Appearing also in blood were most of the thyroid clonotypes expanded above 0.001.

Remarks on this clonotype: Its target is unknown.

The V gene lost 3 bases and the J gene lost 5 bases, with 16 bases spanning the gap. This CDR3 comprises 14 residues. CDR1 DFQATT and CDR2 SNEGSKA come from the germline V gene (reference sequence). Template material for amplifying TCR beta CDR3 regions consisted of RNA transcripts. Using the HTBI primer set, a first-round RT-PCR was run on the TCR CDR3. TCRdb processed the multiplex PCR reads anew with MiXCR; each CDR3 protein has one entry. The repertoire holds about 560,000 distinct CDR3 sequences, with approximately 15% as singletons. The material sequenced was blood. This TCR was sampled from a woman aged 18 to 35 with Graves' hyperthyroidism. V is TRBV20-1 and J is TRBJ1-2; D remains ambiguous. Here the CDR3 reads CSASVGDLAYGYTF. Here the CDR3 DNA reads TGCAGTGCTAGTGTCGGAGACTTGGCGTATGGCTACACCTTC.